This T cell receptor beta chain was identified during a study of cytomegalovirus exposure and HLA in healthy donors. The ends lost 6 bases at V and 5 bases at J; junction bases unmatched: 7. This CDR3 is built from 16 residues. Looked up from germline, CDR1 is SGDLS and CDR2 is YYNGEE. The PCR employed 60 Vbeta primers together with 13 Jbeta primers. The method was immunoSEQ multiplex PCR; TCRdb's version includes in-frame clones alone and lacks a portion of them. In the table there are roughly 150,000 clones, about 72% of which are singletons. The chain recombines TRBV9 with TRBJ2-5, with TRBD2 identical over 16 bases. Input material: PBMCs. This sequence was found in a man aged 40-49 years in good health and CMV-seronegative. In nucleotides, the CDR3 is TGTGCCAGCAAGCCGGGACTAGCGGGGGGGCTGGAGACCCAGTACTTC. As protein: CASKPGLAGGLETQYF. The complete variable domain, with remaining parts taken from reference TRBV9 and TRBJ2-5, reads DSGVTQTPKHLITATGQRVTLRCSPRSGDLSVYWYQQSLDQGLQFLIQYYNGEERAKGNILERFSAQQFPDLHSELNLSSLELGDSALYFCASKPGLAGGLETQYFGPGTRLLVL.